Listed here is a single TCR beta chain. The sample comes from a study of blood T cell repertoires in COVID-19. In the study overall: Samples came from the United States, Italy and Spain, spanning acute and convalescent COVID-19. The analysed material was cDNA or gDNA that came from T cells, B-cell-depleted T cells, or PBMCs.

The CDR3 is 18 amino acids. Germline trimming cut 1 base from V and 7 bases from J; bases unmatched to any gene: 15. The germline V gene has CDR1 SGHVS and CDR2 FQNEAQ. Per the authors' pipeline: Amplifying reference gene primers gave estimates of nucleated cell counts. Repertoires were generated with immunoSEQ multiplex PCR, while TCRdb's copy carries only in-frame clones and drops some. Clonal size and the V and J genes are those of that table, whereas D and trimming came from the DNA. Among about 33,000 clones listed, 65% to 90% were seen once. The sample was peripheral blood. The J gene is TRBJ2-3, the V gene TRBV7-8; 9 positions match TRBD1. This clonotype was obtained from a man aged 55 to 70 with active COVID-19. The CDR3 nucleotides are TGTGCCAGCAGCTTAGGTCTACGGCGACAGGGGGGATGGAATACGCAGTATTTT. Residues: CASSLGLRRQGGWNTQYF.